This TCR beta chain derives from a study of T cell repertoires in cytomegalovirus infection. Across the whole study: Public TCR beta signatures provided an indication of both CMV infection and a matching HLA type.

TCRdb redid the calling of the reads with MiXCR, one entry per CDR3 protein. The sample consists of under 200,000 distinct CDR3 sequences, about a sixth of them appearing once. Concerning this clonotype: Antigen unknown.

Per germline, CDR1 DFQATT and CDR2 SNEGSKA (reference sequence). This CDR3 has 16 residues. V lost 0 bases and J 0 bases, leaving 9 bases between the germline ends. Overall study results and limits: Totalled public TCR beta family frequency picked out people who carried CMV plus the relevant HLA. HLA-C-restricted CMV clonotypes gave the most frequent clonotype in two of eight donors.

This chain joins TRBV20-1 and TRBJ1-6; D is unclear. Sequenced input: CD8+ T cells from PBMCs. The TCR sequence derives from a human donor in good health (CMV status not recorded). Some clones in this sample may be carry-over from other donors' samples. The CDR3 DNA reads as TGCAGTGCTAGAGACAGGAAAAGCTCCTATAATTCACCCCTCCACTTT. This codes for CSARDRKSSYNSPLHF.